A single sample is the source of the 20 T cell receptor beta chains below, sequenced in a study of T cell repertoires in cytomegalovirus infection. MiXCR was run by TCRdb on the reads, yielding one entry per CDR3 protein. Among about 100,000 distinct CDR3 sequences listed, less than 25% were seen once. Sequencing used CD8+ T cells from PBMCs. All receptors come from a human donor in good health (CMV status not recorded). Some clones in this sample may be carry-over from other donors' samples.

This clonotype was seen at least ten times. The chain has TRBV6-2 or TRBV6-3 and TRBJ2-1; 8 bases are a match to TRBD2. Germline CDR1 reads MNHEY; CDR2 reads SVGEGT. This CDR3 contains 15 residues. Trimming cost V 6 bases and J 0 bases; bases outside gene matches: 4. CDR3 DNA sequence: TGTGCCAGCAGGCCGGGGACTAGCTCCTACAATGAGCAGTTCTTC. It encodes CASRPGTSSYNEQFF.

CDR3 bases: TGTGCCAGCAGCTTTCCAGACGACTATGGCTACACCTTC. Amino acid sequence: CASSFPDDYGYTF. This rearrangement joins TRBV7-9 to TRBJ1-2; D not resolved. The length of the CDR3 is 13 residues. Germline CDR1 SEHNR, CDR2 FQNEAQ (reference sequence). V was pared by 3 bases and J by 3 bases, with 8 bases between.

The table lists this clonotype with many counts. The J gene is TRBJ2-2, the V gene TRBV24-1; 11 nucleotides align to TRBD2. Germline loops: CDR1 KGHDR, CDR2 SFDVKD. The CDR3 is 15 residues long. The V segment lost 3 bases and the J segment 7 bases; nucleotides outside the gene matches: 3. The CDR3 loop reads CATSDPGTSGGELFF. The DNA of the CDR3 is TGTGCCACCAGTGATCCCGGGACTAGCGGCGGGGAGCTGTTTTTT.

The V gene is TRBV4-3, the J gene TRBJ1-1; D perhaps matches TRBD1 (6 bases). The length of the CDR3 is 16 residues. Germline CDR1 LGHNA, CDR2 YSLEER. V was cut by 0 bases and J by 5 bases, with 16 bases left in between. In DNA, the CDR3 is TGCGCCAGCAGCCAAGAATGGGGGGGGCCCCGAACTGAAGCTTTCTTT. Encoded protein: CASSQEWGGPRTEAFF.

J is TRBJ2-7 and V is TRBV6-2 or TRBV6-3, with D perhaps matching TRBD1 (6 bases). The V gene's germline CDR1 is MNHEY and CDR2 SVGEGT. The CDR3 consists of 12 residues. Trimming took off 5 bases at V and 7 bases at J, with 12 bases between the two ends. Here the CDR3 DNA reads TGTGCCAGCAGTCCGACAGGTGGAGAGCAGTACTTC. This translates into CASSPTGGEQYF.

The chain is built from TRBV6-4 and TRBJ2-7; D is ambiguous. This CDR3 has 12 amino acids. The germline gives CDR1 MRHNA, CDR2 SNTAGT. The V end was cut by 7 bases, the J end by 2 bases, with 9 bases between. The CDR3 sequence: CASKRPTYEQYF. The CDR3 region has the DNA TGTGCCAGCAAGCGCCCGACCTACGAGCAGTACTTC.

There are a few counts of this clonotype. V usage is TRBV5-6 and J usage is TRBJ2-7, with D hard to call. The CDR3 contains 13 residues. Trimming took off 5 bases at V and 2 bases at J, with 11 bases between the two ends. Germline lookup yields CDR1 SGHDT and CDR2 YYEEEE. CDR3 loop: CASRTSSTYEQYF. Written as DNA, the CDR3 is TGTGCCAGCAGAACAAGTTCAACCTACGAGCAGTACTTC.

The gene calls are TRBV19 and TRBJ2-7, with 9 bases that match TRBD2. The germline V gene encodes CDR1 LNHDA and CDR2 SQIVND (reference sequence). With 3 bases clipped from V and 3 bases from J, the junction kept 6 bases outside the gene matches. CDR3 length: 15 residues. The CDR3 loop reads CASSIQAGGRYEQYF. For the CDR3, the DNA is TGTGCCAGTAGTATCCAAGCGGGAGGTCGCTACGAGCAGTACTTC. Full variable domain (rest looked up from reference TRBV19 and TRBJ2-7): DGGITQSPKYLFRKEGQNVTLSCEQNLNHDAMYWYRQDPGQGLRLIYYSQIVNDFQKGDIAEGYSVSREKKESFPLTVTSAQKNPTAFYLCASSIQAGGRYEQYFGPGTRLTVT.

This clonotype was picked up a small number of times. The junction and the germline gene differ at one end; a read error may be behind it. This chain connects TRBV5-1 to TRBJ2-7, with 8 bases identical to TRBD1. This CDR3 contains 12 residues. Germline V gives CDR1 SGHRS, CDR2 YFSETQ. The CDR3 sequence is CASSGQPGQALF. The CDR3 region has the DNA TGCGCCAGCAGCGGGCAACCGGGACAGGCCCTCTTC.

CDR3 in DNA: TGTGCCAGCAGCTTACTCAACCGGCCGGGAGAGGCTTTCTTT. Protein product: CASSLLNRPGEAFF. The chain joins TRBV7-2 to TRBJ1-1; D gene uncertain. The CDR3 runs 14 residues. Germline values: CDR1 SGHTA, CDR2 FQGNSA. Trimming shortened V by 2 bases and J by 11 bases, and 18 bases separated the two germline ends.

This clonotype was counted at least ten times. The chain uses TRBV7-2 and TRBJ2-7; 9 bases match TRBD2. The germline V gene has CDR1 SGHTA and CDR2 FQGNSA. CDR3 length: 16 residues. The V segment lost 5 bases and the J segment 4 bases; nucleotides outside the gene matches: 12. The chain's CDR3 is CASSPIPGLALYEQYF. As DNA, the CDR3 is TGTGCCAGCAGCCCTATTCCGGGACTAGCCCTTTACGAGCAGTACTTC.

This clonotype was found many times. V usage is TRBV13 and J usage is TRBJ2-7; the match to TRBD1 covers 7 bases. The length of the CDR3 is 14 residues. CDR1 and CDR2 from the germline V gene are PRHDT and FYEKMQ (reference sequence). The V gene end was trimmed by 2 bases and the J gene end by 4 bases; junction bases not matched to a gene: 5. The CDR3 bases are TGTGCCAGCAGCTTACGACAGGGAGCATACGAGCAGTACTTC. Translating it yields CASSLRQGAYEQYF.

CDR3 sequence reads: CASSPRQVAYEQYF. The CDR3 region has the DNA TGTGCCAGCAGTCCGAGACAGGTAGCCTACGAGCAGTACTTC. V is TRBV6-2 or TRBV6-3 and J is TRBJ2-7, with D possibly matching TRBD1 (6 bases). The CDR3 covers 14 residues. V was clipped by 5 bases and J by 2 bases, with 13 bases between them. The V gene's germline CDR1 is MNHEY and CDR2 SVGEGT.

V usage is TRBV30 and J usage is TRBJ2-7; 10 bases agree with TRBD1. This CDR3 contains 14 residues. V lost 2 bases, J lost 2 bases, and 3 bases stayed unmatched. The germline V gene encodes CDR1 GTSNPN and CDR2 SVGIG (reference sequence). CDR3: CAWSPGTGAYEQYF. CDR3 nucleotides: TGTGCCTGGAGTCCCGGGACAGGGGCCTACGAGCAGTACTTC.

Note on this clonotype: With a much larger clone just one base away, this may be a read error. Since no conserved phenylalanine or tryptophan closes the CDR3, a read error is the likely cause. This rearrangement joins TRBV7-2 to TRBJ2-7; possibly TRBD1 for D (6 bases). Between the trimmed V and J ends, which lost 3 bases and 3 bases, there was a span of 15 bases. The CDR3 is 15 amino acids. From germline, CDR1 is SGHTA and CDR2 FQGNSA. CDR3 in DNA: TGTGCCAGCAGCTTCGGCACAGGGATCAACTACGAGCAGTACTCC. Protein: CASSFGTGINYEQYS.

This clonotype showed up many times. The rearrangement joins TRBV7-6 to TRBJ2-5; D assignment may be TRBD1 or TRBD2 (6 bases each). Trimming shortened V by 2 bases and J by 4 bases, and 14 bases separated the two germline ends. The germline V gene encodes CDR1 SGHVS and CDR2 FNYEAQ. CDR3 size: 15 residues. The CDR3 region is CASSLRRDTRETQYF. CDR3 coding DNA: TGTGCCAGCAGCTTACGGAGGGACACTCGAGAGACCCAGTACTTC.

This clonotype has just a few counts. The chain is built from TRBV6-5 and TRBJ2-7; maybe TRBD1 (5 bases). From germline, CDR1 is MNHEY and CDR2 SVGAGI. V gave up 2 bases and J gave up 3 bases, with 5 bases separating them. The CDR3 runs 12 residues. Written as DNA, the CDR3 is TGTGCCAGCAGTTACGACAGCTACGAGCAGTACTTC. Protein sequence: CASSYDSYEQYF.

This clonotype appeared many times. The V call is TRBV7-6, the J call TRBJ2-1; a weak D match, TRBD1 (5 bases). This CDR3 region has 15 residues. The germline CDR1 and CDR2 sequences are SGHVS and FNYEAQ. V was cut by 2 bases and J by 2 bases, with 10 bases left in between. The CDR3 DNA is TGTGCCAGCAGCTTAAGACAGACAACCTACAATGAGCAGTTCTTC. As protein: CASSLRQTTYNEQFF.

This clonotype was observed many times. V is TRBV7-9 and J is TRBJ2-6; D call uncertain. CDR3 size: 17 residues. V lost 1 base and J lost 0, with 10 bases in between. Germline V gives CDR1 SEHNR, CDR2 FQNEAQ (reference sequence). CDR3 DNA sequence: TGTGCCAGCAGCTTAGGTTGGCGGAGCTCTGGGGCCAACGTCCTGACTTTC. It is translated as CASSLGWRSSGANVLTF. The full variable domain, in which reference TRBV7-9 and TRBJ2-6 provide the parts outside the CDR3, is DTGVSQNPRHKITKRGQNVTFRCDPISEHNRLYWYRQTLGQGPEFLTYFQNEAQLEKSRLLSDRFSAERPKGSFSTLEIQRTEQGDSAMYLCASSLGWRSSGANVLTFGAGSRLTVL.

This clonotype has just a few counts. The chain carries TRBV6-6 and TRBJ2-1; 7 bases fit TRBD2. V trimming: 2 bases; J trimming: 15 bases; junction bases outside the gene matches: 4. Germline CDR1 reads MNHNY; CDR2 reads SVGAGI (reference sequence). The CDR3 is 11 residues long. The CDR3 loop reads CASSYGEGRFF. CDR3 nucleotide sequence: TGTGCCAGCAGTTACGGGGAGGGCCGGTTCTTC.